This T cell receptor (beta chain) was observed in a study of cytomegalovirus exposure and HLA in healthy donors. Study in general: In an earlier analysis, 90 million to 120 million unique TCR beta sequences were found from 150 million to 200 million T cells. Whole-study findings and limits: As a later analysis showed, a missense DCLRE1C variant was linked to trimming of TCR beta V- and J-genes. The authors judged a highly shared variant cluster likely a sequencing artifact.

The CDR3 is made up of 15 amino acids. V lost 7 bases and J lost 2, with 18 bases in between. Germline values: CDR1 SGHRS, CDR2 YFSETQ. To note about this clone: The antigen remains unidentified.

With 60 Vbeta and 13 Jbeta primers, the PCR was carried out. Libraries were prepared by immunoSEQ multiplex PCR; TCRdb keeps only in-frame clonotypes and omits some of them. The sample lists more than 80,000 clones; about 79% were seen once. The specimen sequenced was PBMCs. The sequence was collected from a man between 18 and 35 years old in good health and CMV-seropositive. The chain employs TRBV5-1 and TRBJ1-1, with a tentative D call TRBD1 (5 bases). As DNA, the CDR3 is TGCGCCAGCTCCAGGGTCCCGGGCGCCAACACTGAAGCTTTCTTT. Protein product: CASSRVPGANTEAFF.